These 29 T cell receptor beta chains share one sample of origin, sequenced in a study of blood T cells in healthy people across ages. Then a second PCR, running roughly 7 to 12 cycles, was carried out with a sample-barcoded 5' primer and a J-beta primer mix. TCRdb analysed the 5' RACE reads with MiXCR anew, one entry per CDR3 protein. The data hold 2 million or so distinct CDR3 sequences, with approximately 50% observed a single time. Sequencing input: blood. The receptors stem from a woman in her forties in good health.

This rearrangement joins TRBV20-1 to TRBJ2-4; TRBD2 matches at 9 bases. The length of the CDR3 is 19 residues. Losses at the gene ends were 0 bases for V and 1 base for J; bases not matched to a gene: 13. The germline V gene encodes CDR1 DFQATT and CDR2 SNEGSKA (reference sequence). The CDR3 loop reads CSAREVLAGPLGAKNIQYF. Written as DNA, the CDR3 is TGCAGTGCTAGAGAGGTTCTAGCGGGGCCCCTTGGGGCCAAAAACATTCAGTACTTC.

Written as DNA, the CDR3 is TGCGCCAGCAGAGCGGCCGGGAGTAATTTACATGAGCAGTACTTC. As protein: CASRAAGSNLHEQYF. The chain carries TRBV5-1 and TRBJ2-4, with D maybe TRBD2 (6 bases). V gave up 5 bases and J gave up 13 bases, with 25 bases separating them. This CDR3 has 15 amino acids. Germline V gives CDR1 SGHRS, CDR2 YFSETQ.

V usage is TRBV15 and J usage is TRBJ1-5, with D unclear. Between the trimmed V and J ends, which lost 5 bases and 5 bases, there was a span of 16 bases. Per the germline V gene, CDR1 is LNHNV and CDR2 is YYDKDF (reference sequence). The CDR3 runs 15 residues. CDR3 in amino acids: CATSRRATSDQPQHF. The CDR3 nucleotides read TGTGCCACCAGCCGTAGAGCTACGTCGGATCAGCCCCAGCATTTT.

The chain uses TRBV27 and TRBJ1-1; D ambiguous. From germline, CDR1 is MNHEY and CDR2 SMNVEV (reference sequence). V lost 4 bases and J 1 base, leaving 7 bases between the germline ends. There are 13 residues in the CDR3. The CDR3 region is CASSWYRNTEAFF. In nucleotides, the CDR3 is TGTGCCAGCAGTTGGTATAGGAACACTGAAGCTTTCTTT.

The chain employs TRBV27 and TRBJ2-5; D may match TRBD1 or TRBD2 (5 bases each). Trimming removed 6 bases from V and 0 bases from J, with 20 bases in between. The CDR3 has 17 amino acids. The V gene's germline CDR1 is MNHEY and CDR2 SMNVEV (reference sequence). The CDR3 region has the DNA TGTGCCAGCAGCGAGGGGTCGGTCACGCCGTACCAAGAGACCCAGTACTTC. This codes for CASSEGSVTPYQETQYF.

This clonotype occurred a few times. The gene calls are TRBV6-5 and TRBJ1-2; 7 bases fit TRBD1. The V segment lost 6 bases and the J segment 8 bases; nucleotides outside the gene matches: 6. This CDR3 has 12 amino acids. CDR1 MNHEY and CDR2 SVGAGI come from the germline V gene. The CDR3 DNA reads as TGTGCCAGCAGAGACAGGGCACTGGGCTACACCTTC. As protein: CASRDRALGYTF.

This clonotype has more than one count but fewer than ten. This sequence joins TRBV4-1 and TRBJ2-1; D may be TRBD1 (6 bases). With the DNA end fitting TRBJ2-7 better, the J assignment may be wrong. The CDR3 sequence is 14 residues long. Germline assignment: CDR1 MGHRA and CDR2 YSYEKL. The CDR3 loop reads CASSRTGLGNEQYF. CDR3 DNA sequence: TGCGCCAGTAGCAGAACAGGGTTGGGCAATGAGCAGTACTTC.

In its sample, this clonotype was seen a few times. This sequence joins TRBV10-2 and TRBJ2-7, with 11 bases that match TRBD2. V gave up 6 bases and J gave up 7 bases; unmatched junction bases: 11. This CDR3 region has 15 residues. Germline CDR1 and CDR2: WSHSY and SAAADI. CDR3 nucleotides: TGCGCCAGCAGCCGACTAGCGGGGCACCGTGGGGAGCAGTACTTC. This sequence encodes CASSRLAGHRGEQYF.

V usage is TRBV9 and J usage is TRBJ2-3; D is perhaps TRBD1 (5 bases). Trimming cost V 4 bases and J 1 base, with 10 bases left between them. The V gene's germline CDR1 is SGDLS and CDR2 YYNGEE. CDR3 length: 14 residues. CDR3 amino acids: CASSTPTGTDTQYF. CDR3 DNA sequence: TGTGCCAGCAGCACGCCGACAGGCACAGATACGCAGTATTTT.

This clonotype was seen a few times. CDR3: CASSPRTGSIREQYF. CDR3 in DNA: TGTGCCAGCAGCCCTAGGACAGGTTCCATTCGAGAGCAGTACTTC. The J gene is TRBJ2-7, the V gene TRBV7-2, with TRBD1 matching 7 bases. The V gene end was trimmed by 5 bases and the J gene end by 7 bases; junction bases not matched to a gene: 14. The germline gives CDR1 SGHTA, CDR2 FQGNSA. This CDR3 spans 15 amino acids.

J is TRBJ2-3 and V is TRBV20-1; 9 bases agree with TRBD1. This CDR3 comprises 18 residues. Trimming cost V 6 bases and J 0 bases; bases outside gene matches: 16. The germline CDR1 and CDR2 sequences are DFQATT and SNEGSKA (reference sequence). CDR3 protein: CSANPTPGQGLSTDTQYF. As DNA, the CDR3 is TGCAGTGCCAACCCCACCCCGGGACAGGGTCTAAGCACAGATACGCAGTATTTT.

This clonotype was detected a few times. The rearrangement uses TRBV7-9 and TRBJ1-2; 7 nucleotides agree with TRBD1. CDR1 is SEHNR, CDR2 FQNEAQ, per germline (reference sequence). The CDR3 consists of 15 residues. V was clipped by 5 bases and J by 4 bases; unmatched bases: 10. As DNA, the CDR3 is TGTGCCAGCAGCCAGGCCGTCAGGGGGGCCTATGGCTACACCTTC. It specifies CASSQAVRGAYGYTF.

There are many counts of this clonotype. The chain uses TRBV12-3 or TRBV12-4 and TRBJ2-7; TRBD2 matches at 9 bases. CDR3 length equals 14 residues. V trimming: 1 base; J trimming: 2 bases; junction bases outside the gene matches: 0. The CDR3, as DNA: TGTGCCAGCAGTTTAGGACTAGCGGCCTACGAGCAGTACTTC. Residues: CASSLGLAAYEQYF.

V usage is TRBV7-3 and J usage is TRBJ2-5; 7 nucleotides align to TRBD1. V lost 5 bases to trimming and J lost 2 bases; unmatched junction nucleotides: 2. Germline V gene lookup returns CDR1 SGHTA and CDR2 FQGTGA. The CDR3 contains 13 residues. The CDR3 loop reads CASSMTGQETQYF. For the CDR3, the DNA is TGTGCCAGCAGCATGACAGGGCAAGAGACCCAGTACTTC.

The chain combines TRBV7-6 with TRBJ2-7; TRBD2 might be the D (5 bases). The DNA end favors TRBJ2-5, so the J call may be wrong. Germline CDR1 is SGHVS and CDR2 is FNYEAQ. The CDR3 loop spans 14 amino acids. CDR3 amino acids: CASSVESRGETQYF. The CDR3 coding sequence is TGTGCCAGCAGCGTTGAAAGTCGGGGAGAGACCCAGTACTTC.

J is TRBJ1-6 and V is TRBV18; D is unclear. Per germline, CDR1 KGHSH and CDR2 LQKENI. This CDR3 spans 15 amino acids. Trimming left V 4 bases short and J 3 bases short, with 10 bases between. The CDR3 coding sequence is TGTGCCAGCTCACAAGGGATGAGCTATAATTCACCCCTCCACTTT. Residues: CASSQGMSYNSPLHF.

The sample holds a few counts of this clonotype. This rearrangement joins TRBV12-3 or TRBV12-4 to TRBJ1-4; a weak D match, TRBD1 (6 bases). V gave up 5 bases and J gave up 4 bases, with 17 bases separating them. The CDR3 totals 16 residues. CDR3: CASSPLRDTYNEKLFF. The CDR3 nucleotides are TGTGCCAGCAGTCCTCTCCGGGACACCTATAATGAAAAACTGTTTTTT.

Regarding this clonotype: The junction does not match germline at one end; this may be a read error. V usage is TRBV6-6 and J usage is TRBJ1-2; 9 bases are shared with TRBD1. The CDR3 loop spans 16 amino acids. The germline gives CDR1 MNHNY, CDR2 SVGAGI (reference sequence). The CDR3 region has the DNA TGTGCCTGCAGTTGGAGACCGGACAGGGGAAACCATGGCTACACCTTC. Translation: CACSWRPDRGNHGYTF.

The chain links TRBV6-1 to TRBJ1-5; D is uncertain. CDR1 and CDR2 from the germline V gene are MNHNS and SASEGT. V was clipped by 5 bases and J by 0 bases, with 17 bases between them. The CDR3 runs to 17 residues. The chain's CDR3 is CASSKRFRQDSNQPQHF. The CDR3 DNA reads TGTGCCAGCAGTAAACGATTCCGGCAAGATAGCAATCAGCCCCAGCATTTT.

This clonotype turned up a few times. The chain combines TRBV20-1 with TRBJ1-6; unclear D gene. The CDR3 runs 13 residues. Germline-derived CDR1 and CDR2 are DFQATT and SNEGSKA (reference sequence). Trimming left V 0 bases short and J 10 bases short, with 10 bases between. CDR3 region: CSARETGSSPLHF. CDR3 in DNA: TGCAGTGCTAGAGAGACGGGGAGCTCACCCCTCCACTTT.

The V and J genes are TRBV3-1 and TRBJ2-7; 8 bases map to TRBD1. V was clipped by 4 bases and J by 3 bases; unmatched bases: 8. The CDR3 has 15 residues. The germline gives CDR1 LGHDT, CDR2 YNNKEL (reference sequence). CDR3 nucleotides: TGTGCCAGCAGCCCCTTTCGAGACAGGGGCTACGAGCAGTACTTC. Translation gives CASSPFRDRGYEQYF.

The V and J genes are TRBV7-9 and TRBJ2-3; 8 nucleotides match TRBD1. This CDR3 comprises 15 residues. V shed 4 bases and J 3 bases; nucleotides not matched to a gene: 6. Germline V gene sequence: CDR1 SEHNR, CDR2 FQNEAQ (reference sequence). This CDR3 is CASSWGQAATDTQYF. The CDR3 DNA reads as TGTGCCAGCAGCTGGGGACAGGCTGCGACAGATACGCAGTATTTT.

V and J are TRBV6-5 and TRBJ1-2; TRBD1 aligns across 7 bases. The CDR3 runs 14 residues. V shed 6 bases and J 3 bases; nucleotides not matched to a gene: 7. From germline, CDR1 is MNHEY and CDR2 SVGAGI. As DNA, the CDR3 is TGTGCCAGCAGGCAACAGGGGCATTACTATGGCTACACCTTC. Translation: CASRQQGHYYGYTF.

This clonotype was counted once. The chain carries TRBV20-1 and TRBJ2-5; 12 bases line up with TRBD2. The better agreement between TRBJ2-7 and the DNA end casts doubt on the J call. CDR1 and CDR2 (germline): DFQATT, SNEGSKA (reference sequence). CDR3 size: 17 residues. The CDR3 loop reads CSARDLERTSGTYEQYF. DNA for the CDR3: TGCAGTGCTAGAGATTTAGAAAGGACTAGCGGGACCTACGAGCAGTACTTC.

The rearrangement links TRBV5-1 to TRBJ1-2, with 8 nucleotides matching TRBD1. Germline lookup yields CDR1 SGHRS and CDR2 YFSETQ. The CDR3 totals 15 residues. V lost 2 bases and J lost 6; bases outside the gene matches: 9. Here the CDR3 reads CASSLTGGNTDGYTF. DNA of the CDR3: TGCGCCAGCAGCTTAACAGGGGGTAACACGGATGGCTACACCTTC.

This clonotype was detected only a few times. The genes are TRBV7-9 and TRBJ2-5, with TRBD2 matching over 7 bases. Germline CDR1 SEHNR, CDR2 FQNEAQ (reference sequence). The CDR3 has 15 residues. With V trimmed by 1 base and J by 11 bases, 13 bases remained unmatched. The CDR3 is CASSLGSGIYNEQYF. In DNA, the CDR3 is TGTGCCAGCAGCTTAGGGAGCGGGATCTACAATGAGCAGTACTTC.

The chain links TRBV5-4 to TRBJ1-1; possible D gene TRBD1, 5 bases. This CDR3 has 17 amino acids. The germline V and J ends were trimmed by 0 bases and 0 bases, with 15 bases remaining between them. Germline V gene lookup returns CDR1 SGHNT and CDR2 YYREEE (reference sequence). CDR3 sequence reads: CASSLEPLQEMNTEAFF. CDR3 DNA sequence: TGTGCCAGCAGCTTGGAACCCTTACAGGAGATGAACACTGAAGCTTTCTTT.

The chain links TRBV28 to TRBJ2-7, with D perhaps TRBD1 (6 bases). CDR1 is MDHEN and CDR2 is SYDVKM in the germline V gene. The V and J ends lost 7 bases and 4 bases respectively, with 17 bases between them. The CDR3 has 14 residues. CDR3 DNA sequence: TGTGCCAGCATCACGACAGGACGGCCTTACGAGCAGTACTTC. Amino acids: CASITTGRPYEQYF.

This clonotype occurred a few times. The V gene is TRBV28, the J gene TRBJ2-1; tentative D call: TRBD1 (6 bases). Trimming took off 5 bases at V and 8 bases at J, with 16 bases between the two ends. The CDR3 totals 14 residues. The V gene's germline CDR1 is MDHEN and CDR2 SYDVKM. The CDR3 reads CASSGFPGVDEQFF. The CDR3 DNA sequence: TGTGCCAGCAGTGGATTTCCAGGGGTGGATGAGCAGTTCTTC.